These 5 T cell receptor beta chains came from one sample sequenced in a study of shared clonotypes between healthy human individuals. Here immunoSEQ multiplex PCR was the method, and the copy in TCRdb shows in-frame clones only, minus some. Counted here are about 1 million clones, around 74% occurring once; the ten biggest clones make up roughly 1.4%. The sample comprised memory CD4+ T cells sorted from blood. Subset described: CD45RA-negative fraction. Receptors originate from a man younger than 35 in good health.

This chain uses TRBV15 with TRBJ2-7; 7 nucleotides align to TRBD2. Per germline, CDR1 LNHNV and CDR2 YYDKDF (reference sequence). The CDR3 has 15 amino acids. Unmatched junction bases numbered 9, after V lost 0 bases and J lost 7 bases. This chain's CDR3 is CATSRDRTRSGEQYF. The CDR3 DNA reads TGTGCCACCAGCAGAGATCGGACTAGGTCGGGAGAGCAGTACTTC.

The table lists this clone with a count of one. At one end, the junction sequence differs from germline, possibly due to a read error. The chain is built from TRBV27 and TRBJ2-2; the match to TRBD1 covers 9 bases. CDR3 size: 18 residues. Germline CDR1 MNHEY, CDR2 SMNVEV (reference sequence). The CDR3 sequence is CASSPSRDRVDWHRGAVF. The CDR3, as DNA: TGTGCCAGCAGTCCCTCCCGGGACAGGGTTGATTGGCACCGGGGAGCTGTTTTT.

In its sample, this clone was seen a few times. The chain is built from TRBV29-1 and TRBJ2-1; tentatively, D is TRBD1 (6 bases). This CDR3 has 13 amino acids. The V gene's germline CDR1 is SQVTM and CDR2 ANQGSEA. Trimming left V 7 bases short and J 0 bases short, with 10 bases between. The CDR3 nucleotides are TGCAGCGCTACAGGGAGCTCCTACAATGAGCAGTTCTTC. This gives the protein CSATGSSYNEQFF.

This clone was counted at least ten times. This chain links TRBV6-4 with TRBJ1-6; D is ambiguous. From germline, CDR1 is MRHNA and CDR2 SNTAGT. This CDR3 has 14 amino acids. Trimming pared 6 bases from V and 7 bases from J, leaving 13 bases between. CDR3 loop: CASRNTNMNSPLHF. The CDR3 region has the DNA TGTGCCAGCAGGAACACGAATATGAATTCACCCCTCCACTTT.

The chain combines TRBV5-1 with TRBJ2-3; D remains ambiguous. Germline-derived CDR1 and CDR2 are SGHRS and YFSETQ. The CDR3 runs to 12 residues. Trimming took 9 bases from V and 7 from J, leaving 15 bases between them. The CDR3 sequence is CATRPDRNTQYF. Here the CDR3 DNA reads TGCGCCACCCGACCCGACCGAAATACGCAGTATTTT.